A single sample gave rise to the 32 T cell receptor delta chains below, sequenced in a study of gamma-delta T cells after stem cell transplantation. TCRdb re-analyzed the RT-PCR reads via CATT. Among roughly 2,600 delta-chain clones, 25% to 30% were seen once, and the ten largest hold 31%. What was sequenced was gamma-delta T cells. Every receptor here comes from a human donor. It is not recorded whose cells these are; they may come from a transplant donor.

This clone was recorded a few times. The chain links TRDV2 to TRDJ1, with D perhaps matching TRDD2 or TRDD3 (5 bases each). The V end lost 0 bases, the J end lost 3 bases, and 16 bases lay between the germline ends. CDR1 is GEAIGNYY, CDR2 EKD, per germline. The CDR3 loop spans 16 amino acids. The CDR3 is CACDTLLLRGPDKLIF. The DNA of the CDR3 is TGTGCCTGTGACACCCTCCTTCTGAGGGGACCCGATAAACTCATCTTT.

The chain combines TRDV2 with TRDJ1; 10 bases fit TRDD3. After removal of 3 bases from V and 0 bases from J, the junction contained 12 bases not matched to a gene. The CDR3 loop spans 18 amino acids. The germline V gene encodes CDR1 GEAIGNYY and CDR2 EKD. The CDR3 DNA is TGTGCCTGTGACGCCGTCGCGGGGGGATACGATTACACCGATAAACTCATCTTT. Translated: CACDAVAGGYDYTDKLIF.

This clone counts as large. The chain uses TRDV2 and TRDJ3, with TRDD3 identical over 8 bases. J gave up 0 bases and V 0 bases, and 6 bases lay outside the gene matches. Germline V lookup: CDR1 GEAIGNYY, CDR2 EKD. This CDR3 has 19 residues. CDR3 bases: TGTGCCTGTGACACCGCTGGGGGAACGAGCTCCTGGGACACCCGACAGATGTTTTTC. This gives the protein CACDTAGGTSSWDTRQMFF.

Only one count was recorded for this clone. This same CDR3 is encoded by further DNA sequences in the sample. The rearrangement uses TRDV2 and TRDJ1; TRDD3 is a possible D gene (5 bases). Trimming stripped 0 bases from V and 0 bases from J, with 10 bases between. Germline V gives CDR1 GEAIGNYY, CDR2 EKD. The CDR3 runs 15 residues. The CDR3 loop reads CACDTLLGDTDKLIF. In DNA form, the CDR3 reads TGTGCCTGTGACACCCTCCTGGGAGACACCGATAAACTCATCTTT.

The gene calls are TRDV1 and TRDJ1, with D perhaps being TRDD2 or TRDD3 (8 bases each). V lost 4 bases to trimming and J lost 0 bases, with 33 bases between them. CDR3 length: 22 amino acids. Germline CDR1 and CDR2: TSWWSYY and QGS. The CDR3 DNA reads TGTGCTCTTGGGGTAGCCAACTTCCTACTTCGACTGGGGGCCTCGTACACCGATAAACTCATCTTT. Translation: CALGVANFLLRLGASYTDKLIF.

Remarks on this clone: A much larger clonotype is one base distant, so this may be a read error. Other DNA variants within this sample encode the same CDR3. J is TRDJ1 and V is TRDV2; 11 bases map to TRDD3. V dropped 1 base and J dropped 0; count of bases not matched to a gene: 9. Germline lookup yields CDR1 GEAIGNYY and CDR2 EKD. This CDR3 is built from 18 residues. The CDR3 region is CACDTLMGDTRYTDKLIF. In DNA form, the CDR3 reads TGTGCCTGTGACACGTTGATGGGGGATACGAGGTACACCGATAAACTCATCTTT.

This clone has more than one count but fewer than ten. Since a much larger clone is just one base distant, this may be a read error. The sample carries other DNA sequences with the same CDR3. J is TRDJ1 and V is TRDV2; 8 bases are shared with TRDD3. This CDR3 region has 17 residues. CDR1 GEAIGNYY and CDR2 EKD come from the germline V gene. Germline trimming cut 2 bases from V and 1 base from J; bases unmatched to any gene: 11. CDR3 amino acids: CACDKLGDLGLTDKLIF. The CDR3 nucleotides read TGTGCCTGTGACAAATTGGGGGATTTGGGTCTCACCGATAAACTCATCTTT.

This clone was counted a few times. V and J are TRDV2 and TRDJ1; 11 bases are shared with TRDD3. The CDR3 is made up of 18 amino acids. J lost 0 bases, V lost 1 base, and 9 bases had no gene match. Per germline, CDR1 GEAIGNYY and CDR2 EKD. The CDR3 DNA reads TGTGCCTGTGACACGCTGGCTGGGGGATACCCGGACACCGATAAACTCATCTTT. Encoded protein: CACDTLAGGYPDTDKLIF.

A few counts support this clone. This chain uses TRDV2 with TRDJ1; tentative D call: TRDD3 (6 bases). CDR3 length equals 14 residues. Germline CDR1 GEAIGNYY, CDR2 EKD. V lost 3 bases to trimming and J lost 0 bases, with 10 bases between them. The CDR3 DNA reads TGTGCCTGTGACCCACTGGGCTACACCGATAAACTCATCTTT. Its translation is CACDPLGYTDKLIF.

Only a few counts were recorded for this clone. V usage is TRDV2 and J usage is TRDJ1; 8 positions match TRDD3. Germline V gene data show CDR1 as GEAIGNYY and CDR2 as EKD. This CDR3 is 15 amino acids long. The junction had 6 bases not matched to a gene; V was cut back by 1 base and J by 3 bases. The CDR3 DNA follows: TGTGCCTGTGACACGGTGGGATACGGGTCCGATAAACTCATCTTT. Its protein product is CACDTVGYGSDKLIF.

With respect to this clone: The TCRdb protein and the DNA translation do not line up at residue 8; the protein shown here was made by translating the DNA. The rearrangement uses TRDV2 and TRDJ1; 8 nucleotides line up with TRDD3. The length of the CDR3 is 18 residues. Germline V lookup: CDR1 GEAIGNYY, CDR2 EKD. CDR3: CACDRLGASTTYTDKLIF. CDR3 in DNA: TGTGCCTGCGACAGACTGGGGGCCTCGACAACGTACACCGATAAACTCATCTTT.

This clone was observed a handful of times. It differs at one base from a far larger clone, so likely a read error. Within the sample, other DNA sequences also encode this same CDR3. The CDR3 DNA is TGTGCTCTTGGGGAGTCATTCCCTACGGTTGTACTGGGGGATACGCTGTCAGCTTTGACAGCACAACTCTTCTTT. Translated, it gives CALGESFPTVVLGDTLSALTAQLFF. The chain links TRDV1 to TRDJ2; 13 bases are a match to TRDD3. The CDR3 has 25 amino acids. Germline CDR1 is TSWWSYY and CDR2 is QGS. V lost 3 bases and J lost 0; bases outside the gene matches: 25.

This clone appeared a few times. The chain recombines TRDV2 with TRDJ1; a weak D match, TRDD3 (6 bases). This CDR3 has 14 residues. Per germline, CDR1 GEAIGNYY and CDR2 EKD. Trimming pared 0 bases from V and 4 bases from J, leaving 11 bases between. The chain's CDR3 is CACDTLLGFDKLIF. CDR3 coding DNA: TGTGCCTGTGACACCCTTCTGGGGTTCGATAAACTCATCTTT.

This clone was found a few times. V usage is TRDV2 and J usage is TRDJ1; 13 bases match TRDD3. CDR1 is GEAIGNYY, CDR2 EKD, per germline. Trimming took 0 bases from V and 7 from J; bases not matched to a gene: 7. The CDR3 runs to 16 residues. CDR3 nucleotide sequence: TGTGCCTGTGACACCGTGGGTACTGGGGGATACGGTAAACTCATCTTT. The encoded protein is CACDTVGTGGYGKLIF.

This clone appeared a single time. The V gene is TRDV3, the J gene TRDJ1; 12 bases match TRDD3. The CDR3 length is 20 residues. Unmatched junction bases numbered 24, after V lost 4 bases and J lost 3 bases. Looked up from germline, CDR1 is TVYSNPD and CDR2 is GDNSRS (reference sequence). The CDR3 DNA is TGTGCCTACGCCCGCGCGGGTGCGCTGGGGGATACGCTCCAGGCCGATAAACTCATCTTT. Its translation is CAYARAGALGDTLQADKLIF.

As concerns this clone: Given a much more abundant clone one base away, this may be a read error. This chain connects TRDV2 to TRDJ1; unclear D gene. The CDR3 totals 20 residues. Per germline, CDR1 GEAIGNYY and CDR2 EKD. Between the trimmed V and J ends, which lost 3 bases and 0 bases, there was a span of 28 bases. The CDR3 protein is CACDALEAGVGDKYTDKLIF. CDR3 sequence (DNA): TGTGCCTGTGACGCCCTAGAAGCAGGCGTAGGAGACAAGTACACCGATAAACTCATCTTT.

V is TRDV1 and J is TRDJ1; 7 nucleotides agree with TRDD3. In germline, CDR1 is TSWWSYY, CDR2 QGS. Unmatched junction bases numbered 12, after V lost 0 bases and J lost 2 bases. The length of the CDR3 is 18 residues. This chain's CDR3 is CALGELAPRGIDTDKLIF. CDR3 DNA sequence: TGTGCTCTTGGGGAACTGGCCCCGCGGGGGATCGATACCGATAAACTCATCTTT.

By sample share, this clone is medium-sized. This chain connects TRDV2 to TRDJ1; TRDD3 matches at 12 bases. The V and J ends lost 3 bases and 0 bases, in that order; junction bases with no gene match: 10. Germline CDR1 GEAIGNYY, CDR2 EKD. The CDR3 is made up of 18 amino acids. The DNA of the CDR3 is TGTGCCTGTGACCACATAGTACTGGGGGATACCTACACCGATAAACTCATCTTT. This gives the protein CACDHIVLGDTYTDKLIF.

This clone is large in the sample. The CDR3 bases are TGTGCCTGTGACAAACTGGGGGATGAACCGTACACCGATAAACTCATCTTT. It encodes CACDKLGDEPYTDKLIF. This chain connects TRDV2 to TRDJ1, with 10 positions matching TRDD3. This CDR3 has 17 amino acids. Trimming took 2 bases from V and 0 from J; bases not matched to a gene: 8. Germline V lookup: CDR1 GEAIGNYY, CDR2 EKD.

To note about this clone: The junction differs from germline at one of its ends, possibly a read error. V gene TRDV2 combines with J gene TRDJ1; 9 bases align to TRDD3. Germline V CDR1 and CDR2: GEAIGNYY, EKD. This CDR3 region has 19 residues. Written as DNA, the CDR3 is TGTGCCTGTGACCCCCTTGCTGCTTGGGAACCGGGGGATACCGATAACCTCATCTTT. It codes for CACDPLAAWEPGDTDNLIF.

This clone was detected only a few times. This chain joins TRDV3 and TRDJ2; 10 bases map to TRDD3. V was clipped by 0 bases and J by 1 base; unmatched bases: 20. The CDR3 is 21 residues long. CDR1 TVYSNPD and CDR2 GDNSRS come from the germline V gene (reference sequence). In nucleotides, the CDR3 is TGTGCCTTTAGCACTCCCCCCGGCGTACTGGGGGATTCGAATTTGACAGCACAACTCTTCTTT. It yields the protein CAFSTPPGVLGDSNLTAQLFF.

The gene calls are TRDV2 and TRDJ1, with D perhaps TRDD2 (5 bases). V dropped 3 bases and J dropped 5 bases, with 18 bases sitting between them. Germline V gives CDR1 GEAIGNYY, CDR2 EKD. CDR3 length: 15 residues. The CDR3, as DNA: TGTGCCTGTGACGGACTAAAGCCTTCTTTGGATAAACTCATCTTT. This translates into CACDGLKPSLDKLIF.

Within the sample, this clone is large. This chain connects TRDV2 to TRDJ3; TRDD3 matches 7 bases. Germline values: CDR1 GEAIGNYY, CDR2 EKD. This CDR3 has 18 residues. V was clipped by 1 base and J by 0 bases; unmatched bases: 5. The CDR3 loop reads CACDTAGGSSWDTRQMFF. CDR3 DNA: TGTGCCTGTGACACGGCTGGGGGCAGCTCCTGGGACACCCGACAGATGTTTTTC.

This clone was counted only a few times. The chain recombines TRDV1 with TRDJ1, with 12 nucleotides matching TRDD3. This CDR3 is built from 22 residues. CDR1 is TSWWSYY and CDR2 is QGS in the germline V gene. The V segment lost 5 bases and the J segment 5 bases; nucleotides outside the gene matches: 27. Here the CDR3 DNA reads TGTGCTCTTGGGAACCCGCCTTCCTTCTGGGGGATACGCCACGGGCTCAGGGATAAACTCATCTTT. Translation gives CALGNPPSFWGIRHGLRDKLIF.

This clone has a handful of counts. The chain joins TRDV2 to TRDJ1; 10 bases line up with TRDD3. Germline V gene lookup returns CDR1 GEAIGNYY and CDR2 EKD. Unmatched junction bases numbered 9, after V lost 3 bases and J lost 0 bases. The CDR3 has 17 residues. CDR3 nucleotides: TGTGCCTGTGACGGCCTCAGTACTGGGGGATACACCGATAAACTCATCTTT. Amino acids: CACDGLSTGGYTDKLIF.

This CDR3 is CACDLISRTGGGYTDKLIF. The CDR3, as DNA: TGTGCCTGTGACCTCATCTCCCGTACTGGTGGGGGATACACCGATAAACTCATCTTT. This rearrangement joins TRDV2 to TRDJ1; 8 bases match TRDD3. Unmatched junction bases numbered 17, after V lost 3 bases and J lost 0 bases. The CDR3 is 19 residues long. The germline gives CDR1 GEAIGNYY, CDR2 EKD.

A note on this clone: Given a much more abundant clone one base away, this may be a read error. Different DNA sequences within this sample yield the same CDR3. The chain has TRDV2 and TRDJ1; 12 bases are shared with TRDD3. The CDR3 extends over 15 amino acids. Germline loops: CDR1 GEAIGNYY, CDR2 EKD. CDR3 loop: CACDPLGDTADNLIF. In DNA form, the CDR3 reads TGTGCCTGTGACCCTCTGGGGGATACGGCCGATAACCTCATCTTT.

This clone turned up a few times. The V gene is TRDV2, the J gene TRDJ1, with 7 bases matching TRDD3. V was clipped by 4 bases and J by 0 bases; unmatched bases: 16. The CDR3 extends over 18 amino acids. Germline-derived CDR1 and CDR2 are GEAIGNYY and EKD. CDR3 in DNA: TGTGCCTGTGATTCGGTGGATACGAAAGGGGTATACACCGATAAACTCATCTTT. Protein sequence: CACDSVDTKGVYTDKLIF.

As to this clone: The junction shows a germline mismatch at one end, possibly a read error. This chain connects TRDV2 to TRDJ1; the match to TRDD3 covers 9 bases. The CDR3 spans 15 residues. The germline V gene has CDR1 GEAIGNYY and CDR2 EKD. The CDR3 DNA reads TGTGCCTGTGACACTCTGGGGGATGAATCCGATAACCTCATCTTT. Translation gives CACDTLGDESDNLIF.

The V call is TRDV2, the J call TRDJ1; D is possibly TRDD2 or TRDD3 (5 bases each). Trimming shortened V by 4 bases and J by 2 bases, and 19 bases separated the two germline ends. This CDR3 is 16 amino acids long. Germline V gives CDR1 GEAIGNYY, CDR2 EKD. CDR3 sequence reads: CACECLLLRGTDKLIF. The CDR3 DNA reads TGTGCCTGTGAATGCCTTCTCTTGAGGGGAACCGATAAACTCATCTTT.

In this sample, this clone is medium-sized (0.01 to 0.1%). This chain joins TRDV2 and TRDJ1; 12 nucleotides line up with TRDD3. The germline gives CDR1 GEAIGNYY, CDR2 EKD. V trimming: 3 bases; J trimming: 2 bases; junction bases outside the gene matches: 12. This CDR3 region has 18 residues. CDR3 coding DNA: TGTGCCTGTGACTCAGTACTGGGGGATACAAGAAGTACCGATAAACTCATCTTT. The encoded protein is CACDSVLGDTRSTDKLIF.

The CDR3 bases are TGTGCCTGTGACGCGATGGGGGATACGCGTATTTCCCTGTACACCGATAAACTCATCTTT. Residues: CACDAMGDTRISLYTDKLIF. This chain links TRDV2 with TRDJ1; 11 positions match TRDD3. V shed 3 bases and J 0 bases; nucleotides not matched to a gene: 17. Germline-derived CDR1 and CDR2 are GEAIGNYY and EKD. The CDR3 loop spans 20 amino acids.